The clone carrying this T cell receptor beta chain was seen once. This sample stems from a study of T cell changes during pregnancy in multiple sclerosis. The V end lost 5 bases, the J end lost 0 bases, and 16 bases lay between the germline ends. The CDR3 runs to 16 residues. Germline lookup yields CDR1 LNHDA and CDR2 SQIVND (reference sequence). Clones were sequenced by immunoSEQ multiplex PCR, and TCRdb holds only the in-frame ones, with some missing. Seen here are about 39,000 clones, over 75% observed once, and the top ten hold 0.45% to 0.55%. This specimen was CD4+ T cells from peripheral blood mononuclear cells, taken in the first trimester of pregnancy. The clonotype originates from a female donor in good health, enrolled as a control in a pregnancy study. The chain links TRBV19 to TRBJ1-1; D unclear. The DNA of the CDR3 is TGTGCCAGTAGTCCATCCACGGGAAGGGTGAACACTGAAGCTTTCTTT. Residues: CASSPSTGRVNTEAFF.